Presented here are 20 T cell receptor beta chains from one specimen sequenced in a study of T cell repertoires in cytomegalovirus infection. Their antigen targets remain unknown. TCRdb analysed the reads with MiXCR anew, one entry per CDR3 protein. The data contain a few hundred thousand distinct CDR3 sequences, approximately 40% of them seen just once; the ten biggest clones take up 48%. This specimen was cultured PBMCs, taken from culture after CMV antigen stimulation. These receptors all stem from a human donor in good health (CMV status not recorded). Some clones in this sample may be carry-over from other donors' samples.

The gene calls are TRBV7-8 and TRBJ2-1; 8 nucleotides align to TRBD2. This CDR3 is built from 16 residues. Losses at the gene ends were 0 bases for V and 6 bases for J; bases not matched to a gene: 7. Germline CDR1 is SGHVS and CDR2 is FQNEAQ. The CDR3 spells CASSLAEIAGFNEQFF. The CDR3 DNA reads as TGTGCCAGCAGCTTAGCTGAAATAGCGGGGTTCAATGAGCAGTTCTTC.

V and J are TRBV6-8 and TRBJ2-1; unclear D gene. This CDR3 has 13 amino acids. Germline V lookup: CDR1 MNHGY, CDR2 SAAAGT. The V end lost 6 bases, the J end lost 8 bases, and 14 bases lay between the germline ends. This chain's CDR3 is CASSRVVRDEQFF. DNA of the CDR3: TGTGCCAGCAGCCGAGTAGTTCGGGATGAGCAGTTCTTC.

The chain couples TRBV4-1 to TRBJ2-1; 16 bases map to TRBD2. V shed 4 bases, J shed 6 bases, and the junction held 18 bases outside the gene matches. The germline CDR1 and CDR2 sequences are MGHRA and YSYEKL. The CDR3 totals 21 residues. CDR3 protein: CASSPSKGLAGGTWGANEQFF. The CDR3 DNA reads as TGCGCCAGCAGCCCTTCCAAGGGACTAGCGGGAGGGACATGGGGGGCCAATGAGCAGTTCTTC.

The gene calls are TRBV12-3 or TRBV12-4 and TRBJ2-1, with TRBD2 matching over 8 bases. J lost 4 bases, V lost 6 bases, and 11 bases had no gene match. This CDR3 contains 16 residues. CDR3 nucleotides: TGTGCCAGCAGCCCCTTCAGCGGGAGAGGGTACAATGAGCAGTTCTTC. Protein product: CASSPFSGRGYNEQFF.

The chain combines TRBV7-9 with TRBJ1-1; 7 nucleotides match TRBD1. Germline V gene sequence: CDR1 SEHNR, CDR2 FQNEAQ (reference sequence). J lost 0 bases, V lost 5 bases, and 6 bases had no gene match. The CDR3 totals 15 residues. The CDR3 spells CASSTRDSMNTEAFF. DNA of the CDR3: TGTGCCAGCAGCACCCGGGACAGCATGAACACTGAAGCTTTCTTT.

The CDR3 DNA sequence: TGTGCCAGCAGTCAGTCCAACGGGCAGCCCCAGCATTTT. This codes for CASSQSNGQPQHF. This chain connects TRBV6-2 or TRBV6-3 to TRBJ1-5; no clear D gene. The CDR3 is 13 amino acids. Germline CDR1 MNHEY, CDR2 SVGEGT. V was cut by 5 bases and J by 7 bases, with 12 bases left in between.

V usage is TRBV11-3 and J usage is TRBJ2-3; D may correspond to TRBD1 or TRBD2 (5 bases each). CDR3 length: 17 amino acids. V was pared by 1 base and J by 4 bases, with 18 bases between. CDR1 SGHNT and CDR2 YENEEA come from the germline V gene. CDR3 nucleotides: TGTGCCAGCAGCTTAGGTCCGGCGACCGGGGACGCAGATACGCAGTATTTT. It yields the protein CASSLGPATGDADTQYF.

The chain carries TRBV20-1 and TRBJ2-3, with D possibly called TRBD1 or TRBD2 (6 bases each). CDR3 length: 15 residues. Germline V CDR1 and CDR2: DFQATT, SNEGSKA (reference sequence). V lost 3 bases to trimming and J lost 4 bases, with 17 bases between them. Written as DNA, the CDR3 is TGCAGTGCTAGGGGGGGCGGGACCCCAGCAGATACGCAGTATTTT. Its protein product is CSARGGGTPADTQYF.

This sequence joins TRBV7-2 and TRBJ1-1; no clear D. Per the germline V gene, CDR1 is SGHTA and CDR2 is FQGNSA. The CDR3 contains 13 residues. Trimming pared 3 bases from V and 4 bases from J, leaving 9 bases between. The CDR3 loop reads CASSFVLSTEAFF. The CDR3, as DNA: TGTGCCAGCAGCTTTGTCCTGAGCACTGAAGCTTTCTTT. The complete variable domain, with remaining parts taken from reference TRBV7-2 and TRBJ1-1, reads GAGVSQSPSNKVTEKGKDVELRCDPISGHTALYWYRQSLGQGLEFLIYFQGNSAPDKSGLPSDRFSAERTGGSVSTLTIQRTQQEDSAVYLCASSFVLSTEAFFGQGTRLTVV.

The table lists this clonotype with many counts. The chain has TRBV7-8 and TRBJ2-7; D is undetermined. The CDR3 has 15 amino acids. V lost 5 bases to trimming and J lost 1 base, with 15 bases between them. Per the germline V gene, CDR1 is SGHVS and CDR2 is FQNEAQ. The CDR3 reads CASSSRQAGSYEQYF. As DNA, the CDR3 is TGTGCCAGCAGCAGCCGACAAGCAGGATCCTACGAGCAGTACTTC. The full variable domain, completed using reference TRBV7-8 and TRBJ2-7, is GAGVSQSPRYKVAKRGQDVALRCDPISGHVSLFWYQQALGQGPEFLTYFQNEAQLDKSGLPSDRFFAERPEGSVSTLKIQRTQQEDSAVYLCASSSRQAGSYEQYFGPGTRLTVT.

The chain's CDR3 is CASSYGDSAGELFF. The CDR3, as DNA: TGTGCCAGCAGTTATGGCGACTCCGCCGGGGAGCTGTTTTTT. The V and J genes are TRBV6-8 and TRBJ2-2; D not certain. Germline V gives CDR1 MNHGY, CDR2 SAAAGT. The CDR3 extends over 14 amino acids. Trimming left V 3 bases short and J 6 bases short, with 11 bases between.

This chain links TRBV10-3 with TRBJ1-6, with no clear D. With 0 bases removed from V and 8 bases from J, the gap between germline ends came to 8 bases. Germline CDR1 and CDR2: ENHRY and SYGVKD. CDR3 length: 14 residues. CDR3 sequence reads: CAISESLGDSPLHF. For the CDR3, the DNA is TGTGCCATCAGTGAGTCTTTAGGCGATTCACCCCTCCACTTT.

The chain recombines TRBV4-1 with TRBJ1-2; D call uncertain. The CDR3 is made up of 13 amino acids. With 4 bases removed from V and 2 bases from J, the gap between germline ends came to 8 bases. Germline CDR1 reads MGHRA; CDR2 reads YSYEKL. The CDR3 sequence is CASSPELNYGYTF. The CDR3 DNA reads TGCGCCAGCAGCCCGGAACTAAACTATGGCTACACCTTC.

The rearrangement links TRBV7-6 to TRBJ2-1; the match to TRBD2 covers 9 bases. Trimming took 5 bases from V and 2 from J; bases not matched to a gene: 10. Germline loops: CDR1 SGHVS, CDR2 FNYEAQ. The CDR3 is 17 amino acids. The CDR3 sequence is CASSPTAREGAYNEQFF. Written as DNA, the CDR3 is TGTGCCAGCAGCCCGACTGCGCGGGAGGGCGCCTACAATGAGCAGTTCTTC.

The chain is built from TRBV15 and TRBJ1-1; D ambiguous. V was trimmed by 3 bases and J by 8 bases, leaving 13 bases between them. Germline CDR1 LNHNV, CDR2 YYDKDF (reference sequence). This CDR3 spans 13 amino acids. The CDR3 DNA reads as TGTGCCACCAGCAGGGGCGGGCAGACGGAAGCTTTCTTT. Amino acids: CATSRGGQTEAFF.

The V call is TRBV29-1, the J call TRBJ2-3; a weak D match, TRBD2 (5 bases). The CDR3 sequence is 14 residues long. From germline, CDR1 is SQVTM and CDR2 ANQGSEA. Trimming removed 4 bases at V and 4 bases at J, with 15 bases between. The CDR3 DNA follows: TGCAGCGTTGGAGTCGGTCGGGGTTCAGATACGCAGTATTTT. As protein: CSVGVGRGSDTQYF.

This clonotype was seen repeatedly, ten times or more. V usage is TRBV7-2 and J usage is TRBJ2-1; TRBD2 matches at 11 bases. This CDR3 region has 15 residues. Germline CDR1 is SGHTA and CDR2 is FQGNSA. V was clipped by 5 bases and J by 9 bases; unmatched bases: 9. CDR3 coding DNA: TGTGCCAGCAGCCCCCGTAATAGCGGGGGGGCTGAGCAGTTCTTC. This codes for CASSPRNSGGAEQFF.

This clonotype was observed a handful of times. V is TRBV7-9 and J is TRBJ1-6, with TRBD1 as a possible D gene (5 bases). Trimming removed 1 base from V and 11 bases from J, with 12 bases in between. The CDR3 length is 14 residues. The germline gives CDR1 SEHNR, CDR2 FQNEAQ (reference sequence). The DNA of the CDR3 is TGTGCCAGCAGCTTAGGCAGGGACGGGACACCCCTCCACTTT. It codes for CASSLGRDGTPLHF.

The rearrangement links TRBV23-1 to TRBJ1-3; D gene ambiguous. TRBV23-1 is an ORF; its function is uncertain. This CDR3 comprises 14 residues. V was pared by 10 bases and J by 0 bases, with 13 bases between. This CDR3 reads CATHPGCSGNTIYF. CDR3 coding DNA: TGCGCCACCCATCCCGGGTGCTCTGGAAACACCATATATTTT.

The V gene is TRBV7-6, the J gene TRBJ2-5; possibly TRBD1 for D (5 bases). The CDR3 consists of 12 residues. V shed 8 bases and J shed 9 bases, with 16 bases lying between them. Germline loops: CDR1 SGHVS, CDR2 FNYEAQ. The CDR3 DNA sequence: TGTGCCAGCCTTGGACATTCTGGCGCCCAGTACTTC. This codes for CASLGHSGAQYF.